Following are 7 T cell receptor beta chains from one sample sequenced in a study of identical twins. MiXCR, applied by TCRdb to the 5' RACE reads, yields one record per CDR3 protein. The table has 690,000 or so distinct CDR3 sequences, 8.6% seen once; the top ten hold roughly 0.97%. This sample was also put to use in a study of yellow fever vaccine responses in identical twins.

Sequences were obtained from PBMCs. These receptor sequences come from a young woman in good health.

This clonotype was detected only a few times. The chain links TRBV5-6 to TRBJ2-3; possibly TRBD2 for D (5 bases). The germline gives CDR1 SGHDT, CDR2 YYEEEE. V was pared by 4 bases and J by 2 bases, with 8 bases between. The CDR3 contains 13 residues. Written as DNA, the CDR3 is TGTGCCAGCAGCCAGACTACCACAGATACGCAGTATTTT. Translated, it gives CASSQTTTDTQYF.

J is TRBJ1-6 and V is TRBV7-6; possibly TRBD1 for D (5 bases). Trimming cost V 3 bases and J 11 bases, with 8 bases left between them. The CDR3 length is 12 residues. The germline V gene encodes CDR1 SGHVS and CDR2 FNYEAQ. In DNA form, the CDR3 reads TGTGCCAGCAGCTTCGGGGGACCACCCCTCCACTTT. Translated: CASSFGGPPLHF.

This clonotype came up many times. The chain combines TRBV28 with TRBJ2-3; no firm D call. The germline CDR1 and CDR2 sequences are MDHEN and SYDVKM. V was cut by 3 bases and J by 5 bases, with 12 bases left in between. This CDR3 has 14 amino acids. The CDR3 sequence is CASSLEATGDTQYF. The CDR3 DNA follows: TGTGCCAGCAGTTTGGAAGCAACGGGAGATACGCAGTATTTT.

This clonotype turned up a few times. The chain links TRBV12-3 or TRBV12-4 to TRBJ2-2; TRBD2 matches 11 bases. Losses at the gene ends were 6 bases for V and 6 bases for J; bases not matched to a gene: 9. The CDR3 spans 16 residues. The CDR3 sequence is CASRPYSGRGSGELFF. Written as DNA, the CDR3 is TGTGCCAGCAGACCCTATAGCGGGAGGGGTTCCGGGGAGCTGTTTTTT.

This clonotype has ten or more counts. The chain carries TRBV29-1 and TRBJ2-4; D is perhaps TRBD1 (6 bases). Deletions cut 6 bases from V and 8 bases from J, with 14 bases between. The germline gives CDR1 SQVTM, CDR2 ANQGSEA. This CDR3 spans 12 amino acids. CDR3 in DNA: TGCAGCGTGAGACAGGCATCGGACATTCAGTACTTC. Amino acid sequence: CSVRQASDIQYF.

The J gene is TRBJ2-1, the V gene TRBV6-2 or TRBV6-3; no definite D call. Trimming shortened V by 5 bases and J by 10 bases, and 21 bases separated the two germline ends. The CDR3 loop spans 15 amino acids. Germline CDR1 and CDR2: MNHEY and SVGEGT. CDR3 DNA: TGTGCCAGCAGTCCCTTGTGGTCCGTTTCCAGGGAGCAGTTCTTC. The encoded protein is CASSPLWSVSREQFF.

The CDR3 region is CASSLRGSADTQYF. The CDR3 DNA follows: TGTGCCAGCAGTTTACGCGGGTCGGCGGATACGCAGTATTTT. The chain joins TRBV12-3 or TRBV12-4 to TRBJ2-3, with a possible D match to TRBD2 (5 bases). The CDR3 totals 14 residues. Deletions cut 2 bases from V and 6 bases from J, with 12 bases between.